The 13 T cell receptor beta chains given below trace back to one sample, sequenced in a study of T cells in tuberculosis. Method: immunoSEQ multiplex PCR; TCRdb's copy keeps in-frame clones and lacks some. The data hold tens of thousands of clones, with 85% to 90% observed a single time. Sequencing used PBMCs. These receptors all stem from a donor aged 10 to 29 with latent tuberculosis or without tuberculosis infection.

CDR3 nucleotides: TGTGCCAGCAGCTTGGTACCGCCGGACAATGAGCAGTTCTTC. Translating gives CASSLVPPDNEQFF. The chain has TRBV5-8 and TRBJ2-1; D gene ambiguous. There are 14 residues in the CDR3. V was shortened by 0 bases and J by 5 bases, with 9 bases between the two germline ends. Germline assignment: CDR1 SGHTS and CDR2 YDEGEE.

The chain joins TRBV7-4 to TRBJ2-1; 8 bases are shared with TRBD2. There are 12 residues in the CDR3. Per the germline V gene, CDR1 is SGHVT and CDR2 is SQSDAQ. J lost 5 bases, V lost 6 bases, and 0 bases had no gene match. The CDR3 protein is CASRGLDNEQFF. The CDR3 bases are TGTGCCAGCAGGGGACTAGACAATGAGCAGTTCTTC.

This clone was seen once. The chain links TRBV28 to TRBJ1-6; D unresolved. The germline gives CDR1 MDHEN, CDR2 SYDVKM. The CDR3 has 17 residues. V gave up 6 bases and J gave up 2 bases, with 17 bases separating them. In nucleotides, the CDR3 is TGTGCCAGCAGCCAAGGTGGTAGCTGGGCCTATAATTCACCCCTCCACTTT. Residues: CASSQGGSWAYNSPLHF.

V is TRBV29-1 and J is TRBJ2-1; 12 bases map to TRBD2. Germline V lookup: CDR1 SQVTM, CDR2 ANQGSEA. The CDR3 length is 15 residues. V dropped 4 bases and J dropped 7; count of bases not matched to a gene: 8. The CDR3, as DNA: TGCAGCGTTGGGACTAGCGGGGTCGTGGGGAATGAGCAGTTCTTC. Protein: CSVGTSGVVGNEQFF.

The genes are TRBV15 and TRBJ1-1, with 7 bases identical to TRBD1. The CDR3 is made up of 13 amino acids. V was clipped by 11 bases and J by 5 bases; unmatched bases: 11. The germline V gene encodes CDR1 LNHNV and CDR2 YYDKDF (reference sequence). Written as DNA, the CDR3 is TGTGCCTCCAAACAGGGGCGGAGGACTGAAGCTTTCTTT. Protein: CASKQGRRTEAFF.

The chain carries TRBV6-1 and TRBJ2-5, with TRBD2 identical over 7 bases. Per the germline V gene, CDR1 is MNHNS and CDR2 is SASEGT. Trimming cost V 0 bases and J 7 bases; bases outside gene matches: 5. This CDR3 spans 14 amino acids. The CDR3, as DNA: TGTGCCAGCAGTGAAGCGGGACTATCCCCGACCCAGTACTTC. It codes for CASSEAGLSPTQYF.

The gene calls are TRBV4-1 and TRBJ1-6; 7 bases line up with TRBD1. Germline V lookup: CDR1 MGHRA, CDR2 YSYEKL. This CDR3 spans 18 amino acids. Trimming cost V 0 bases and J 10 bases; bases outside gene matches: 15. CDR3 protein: CASSQDRGQGEVRSPLHF. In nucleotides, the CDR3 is TGCGCCAGCAGCCAAGATAGAGGCCAGGGGGAAGTAAGGTCACCCCTCCACTTT.

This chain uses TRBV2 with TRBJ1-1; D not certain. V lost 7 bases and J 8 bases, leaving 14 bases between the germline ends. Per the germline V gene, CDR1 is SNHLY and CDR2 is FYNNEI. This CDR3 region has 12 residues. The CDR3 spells CASTPSELEAFF. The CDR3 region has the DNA TGTGCCAGCACCCCCTCGGAGTTGGAAGCTTTCTTT. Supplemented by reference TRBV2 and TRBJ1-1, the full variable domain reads EPEVTQTPSHQVTQMGQEVILRCVPISNHLYFYWYRQILGQKVEFLVSFYNNEISEKSEIFDDQFSVERPDGSNFTLKIRSTKLEDSAMYFCASTPSELEAFFGQGTRLTVV.

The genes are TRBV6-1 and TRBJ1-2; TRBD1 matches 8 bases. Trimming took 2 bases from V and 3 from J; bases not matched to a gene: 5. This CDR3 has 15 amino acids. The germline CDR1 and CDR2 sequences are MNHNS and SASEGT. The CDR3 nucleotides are TGTGCCAGCAGTGAACCCTCAGGGGGCGACTATGGCTACACCTTC. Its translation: CASSEPSGGDYGYTF.

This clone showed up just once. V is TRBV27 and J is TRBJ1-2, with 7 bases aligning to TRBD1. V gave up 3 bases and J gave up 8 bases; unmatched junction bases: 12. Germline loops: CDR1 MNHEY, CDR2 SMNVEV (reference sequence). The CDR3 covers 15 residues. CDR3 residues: CASSFANTGAGGYTF. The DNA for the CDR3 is TGTGCCAGCAGTTTCGCCAATACAGGGGCAGGAGGCTACACCTTC.

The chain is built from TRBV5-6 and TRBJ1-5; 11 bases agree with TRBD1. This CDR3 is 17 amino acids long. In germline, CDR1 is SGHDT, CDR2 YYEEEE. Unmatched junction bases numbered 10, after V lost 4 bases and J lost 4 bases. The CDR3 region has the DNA TGTGCCAGCAGCGCGTTAACGGGGACAGGGGGTAATCAGCCCCAGCATTTT. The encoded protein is CASSALTGTGGNQPQHF.

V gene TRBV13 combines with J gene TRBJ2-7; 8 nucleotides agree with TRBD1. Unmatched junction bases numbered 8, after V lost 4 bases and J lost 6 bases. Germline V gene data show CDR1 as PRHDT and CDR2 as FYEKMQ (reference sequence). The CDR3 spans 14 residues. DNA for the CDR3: TGTGCCAGCAGCTCCGGAACAGGGGGGATCGAGCAGTACTTC. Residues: CASSSGTGGIEQYF.

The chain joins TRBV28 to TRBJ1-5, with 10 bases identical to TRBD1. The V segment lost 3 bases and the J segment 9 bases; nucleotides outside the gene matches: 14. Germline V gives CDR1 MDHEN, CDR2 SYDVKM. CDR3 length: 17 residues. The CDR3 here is CASSLRKDRGGQGPQHF. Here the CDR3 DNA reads TGTGCCAGCAGTTTGAGAAAGGACAGGGGGGGACAGGGGCCCCAGCATTTT.